This section outlines one TCR beta chain sequence together with its context. Its matching antigen is unknown. This specimen belongs to a study of vaccination and CD4 T cells after COVID-19. Turning to the study itself: Participants were administered two doses of either the BNT162b2 or the mRNA-1273 vaccine. Overlapping peptides covering the spike proteins of SARS-CoV-2, HCoV-NL63, HCoV-OC43 and HCoV-229E were added to stimulate cells. Study results and limitations: Convalescent patients were relatively few, and early post-infection timepoints were missing.

Sequencing of cultured CD4+ T cell DNA used the Oncomine TCR Beta short-read assay. Investigators obtained genomic DNA by extraction from cultured CD4+ T cells. TCRdb re-called the PCR reads with MiXCR, one entry per CDR3 protein. The data show tens of thousands of distinct CDR3 sequences, roughly 67% seen once. Treatment noted: roughly ten-day PBMC culture with coronavirus spike peptide pools or control peptides (ViraFEST assay). V lost 3 bases to trimming and J lost 0 bases, with 6 bases between them. Germline V lookup: CDR1 SNHLY, CDR2 FYNNEI. The CDR3 runs 14 residues. The source was CD4+ T cells from blood, cultured in vitro, collected after SARS-CoV-2 vaccination. The origin of this receptor is a human donor who received a COVID-19 vaccine. The chain combines TRBV2 with TRBJ1-5; D is unclear. The CDR3 nucleotides read TGTGCCAGCAGTGATGGGGATAGCAATCAGCCCCAGCATTTT. Translating gives CASSDGDSNQPQHF.